At least ten counts were recorded for the clone carrying this TCR beta chain. The data derive from a study of neurological immune-mediated disorders. From the 5' RACE reads, TCRdb called clonotypes with MiXCR, one entry per CDR3 protein. Found here are some 30,000 distinct CDR3 sequences, 20% to 25% of them singletons; the top ten hold roughly 27%. CDR1 is DFQATT, CDR2 SNEGSKA, per germline (reference sequence). Trimming left V 3 bases short and J 6 bases short, with 15 bases between. This CDR3 spans 14 amino acids. The sorted-subset TCR libraries were prepared using 1 million CD4+ or CD8+ T cells as the starting material.

This sequence originates from a man over 45 with HTLV-1-associated myelopathy (HAM/TSP). Material: CD4+ T cells from blood. This chain links TRBV20-1 with TRBJ2-1; D might be TRBD1 (6 bases). The CDR3 DNA is TGCAGTGCTAGTCTTGGGGCCAGGGGCAATGAGCAGTTCTTC. Amino acids: CSASLGARGNEQFF.